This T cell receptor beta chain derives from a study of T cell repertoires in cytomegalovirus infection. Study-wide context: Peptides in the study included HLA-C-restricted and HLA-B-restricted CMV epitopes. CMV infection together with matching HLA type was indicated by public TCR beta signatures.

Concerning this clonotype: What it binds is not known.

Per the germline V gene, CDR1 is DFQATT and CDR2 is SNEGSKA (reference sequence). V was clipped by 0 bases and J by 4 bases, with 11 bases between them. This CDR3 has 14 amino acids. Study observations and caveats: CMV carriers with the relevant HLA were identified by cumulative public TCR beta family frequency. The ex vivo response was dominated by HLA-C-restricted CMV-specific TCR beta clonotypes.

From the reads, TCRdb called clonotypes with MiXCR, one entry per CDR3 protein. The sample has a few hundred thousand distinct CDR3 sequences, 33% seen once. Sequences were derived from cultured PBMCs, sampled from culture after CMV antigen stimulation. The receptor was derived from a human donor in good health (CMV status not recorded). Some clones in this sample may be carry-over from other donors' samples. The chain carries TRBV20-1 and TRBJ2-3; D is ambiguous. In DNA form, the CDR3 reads TGCAGTGCTAGAGATGTAATAGCTGCAGATACGCAGTATTTT. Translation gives CSARDVIAADTQYF.